A selection of T cell receptor beta chains follows, all from one sample in a study of cytomegalovirus exposure and HLA in healthy donors. Assay: immunoSEQ multiplex PCR; the TCRdb copy retains only in-frame clones and omits some. This repertoire shows fewer than 120,000 clones, approximately 90% found once; its top ten account for roughly 1.4%. The sequenced material came from PBMCs. The receptors stem from a woman younger than 45 in good health and CMV-seropositive. CDR3s include the opening cysteine and the closing phenylalanine or tryptophan. The D gene is left open where the match is weak. Clone size is given for some rows only: seen once, a few or many times, or a class if the clone is expanded.

>16|TRBD2|-|TRBJ2-3|TRBV2
CASSEPTSGGTDTQYF
TGTGCCAGCAGTGAGCCGACTAGCGGGGGCACAGATACGCAGTATTTT
>15|TRBD2|-|TRBJ2-7|TRBV11-2
CASSHLAGGHYEQYF
TGTGCCAGCAGCCACCTAGCGGGGGGTCACTACGAGCAGTACTTC
>16|TRBD2|-|TRBJ2-7|TRBV9
CASSVEGRTRTYEQYF
TGTGCCAGCAGCGTAGAAGGCCGGACTAGGACCTACGAGCAGTACTTC
>16|TRBD2|-|TRBJ2-1|TRBV18
CASSPGLAGGADEQFF
TGTGCCAGCTCACCGGGGCTAGCGGGAGGTGCAGATGAGCAGTTCTTC
>15|TRBD2|once|TRBJ2-1|TRBV5-1
CASPYSSGGYNEQFF
TGCGCCAGCCCTTATTCTAGCGGAGGTTACAATGAGCAGTTCTTC
>16|-|-|TRBJ1-2|TRBV6-6
CASTLLSQGGTYGYTF
TGTGCCAGCACTTTACTAAGCCAGGGCGGTACCTATGGCTACACCTTC
>18|TRBD2|-|TRBJ2-3|TRBV5-4
CASSLRSGGADPSDTQYF
TGTGCCAGCAGCTTGCGTAGCGGGGGGGCGGATCCTTCAGATACGCAGTATTTT
>15|-|-|TRBJ2-5|TRBV4-2
CASSPRAIGGETQYF
TGTGCCAGCAGCCCCCGGGCTATCGGCGGGGAGACCCAGTACTTC
>16|TRBD2|-|TRBJ2-7|TRBV9
CASSVAMGGRTDEQYF
TGTGCCAGCAGCGTAGCTATGGGCGGGAGAACGGACGAGCAGTACTTC
>14|TRBD1|-|TRBJ1-2|TRBV28
CASSSRQGYYGYTF
TGTGCCAGCAGTTCAAGACAGGGGTACTATGGCTACACCTTC
>15|TRBD1|-|TRBJ1-1|TRBV5-1
CASSLQGKGNTEAFF
TGCGCCAGCAGCTTACAGGGGAAGGGTAACACTGAAGCTTTCTTT
>16|TRBD2|-|TRBJ2-3|TRBV13
CASSLAGGLETDTQYF
TGTGCCAGCAGCCTCGCGGGGGGCCTCGAGACAGATACGCAGTATTTT
>11|-|-|TRBJ2-1|TRBV7-2
CASSWGAEQFF
TGTGCCAGCAGCTGGGGCGCTGAGCAGTTCTTC
>12|-|few|TRBJ1-1|TRBV7-2
CASSLVDTEAFF
TGTGCCAGCAGCTTAGTCGACACTGAAGCTTTCTTT
>15|TRBD1|-|TRBJ1-5|TRBV7-9
CASSNGQGWNQPQHF
TGTGCCAGCAGTAACGGACAGGGCTGGAATCAGCCCCAGCATTTT
>15|TRBD1|few|TRBJ2-4|TRBV9
CASSANHGTGGIQYF
TGTGCCAGCAGCGCCAACCACGGGACAGGGGGCATTCAGTACTTC
>13|TRBD1|-|TRBJ2-5|TRBV27
CASSYRGEETQYF
TGTGCCAGCAGTTACAGGGGCGAGGAGACCCAGTACTTC
>13|-|-|TRBJ2-4|TRBV4-1
CASSQVGLNIQYF
TGCGCCAGCAGCCAAGTGGGCCTCAACATTCAGTACTTC
>15|-|-|TRBJ1-1|TRBV4-1
CASSQQTELNTEAFF
TGCGCCAGCAGCCAACAGACAGAATTGAACACTGAAGCTTTCTTT
>18|TRBD1|-|TRBJ2-1|TRBV9
CASSALNLPGQGDNEQFF
TGTGCCAGCAGCGCGCTCAACCTACCGGGACAGGGGGATAATGAGCAGTTCTTC
>15|TRBD2|-|TRBJ2-7|TRBV19
CASSGGTSGSYEQYF
TGTGCCAGTAGTGGAGGGACTAGCGGGAGCTACGAGCAGTACTTC
>14|TRBD2|-|TRBJ2-7|TRBV28
CASSDSGRAYEQYF
TGTGCCAGCAGTGATAGCGGGAGGGCCTACGAGCAGTACTTC
>15|TRBD1|-|TRBJ1-2|TRBV6-1
CASSEVAGGLGGYTF
TGTGCCAGCAGTGAAGTGGCAGGGGGGCTCGGTGGCTACACCTTC
>17|TRBD1|-|TRBJ2-5|TRBV13
CASSPKGPGQAKETQYF
TGTGCCAGCAGCCCAAAGGGTCCGGGACAGGCGAAAGAGACCCAGTACTTC
>15|TRBD2|once|TRBJ2-1|TRBV2
CASSGTSGGGNEQFF
TGTGCCAGCAGTGGGACTAGCGGGGGGGGCAATGAGCAGTTCTTC
>14|TRBD1|-|TRBJ2-7|TRBV27
CASSHRDSSYEQYF
TGTGCCAGCAGTCACCGGGACAGCTCCTACGAGCAGTACTTC
>15|TRBD1|-|TRBJ1-4|TRBV11-2
CASSLGDRDAEKLFF
TGTGCCAGCAGCTTAGGGGACAGGGACGCTGAAAAACTGTTTTTT
>16|TRBD2|-|TRBJ2-7|TRBV4-1
CASSQVRSGGSYEQYF
TGCGCCAGCAGCCAAGTTAGGAGCGGGGGATCCTACGAGCAGTACTTC